Reported below is one T cell receptor (beta chain). It has no known antigen specificity. No clone much larger than this one lies a single base away; base qualities are absent. This entry comes from a study of T cell repertoires in cytomegalovirus infection (dated by TCRdb to between 2019 and 2020). Describing the broader study: Alongside well-studied HLA-B-restricted epitopes, the peptide stimulations were aimed at recently identified HLA-C-restricted CMV epitopes, whose presentation resists viral immunomodulation. Donor HLA type was relevant to the analysis, because carriage of CMV infection together with the matching HLA type was indicated by public TCR beta signatures.

The sequencer listed for this sample is Illumina HiSeq 1500. TCRdb reprocessed the public reads (quality trimming at Q25 with fastp, clone calling with MiXCR) and kept in-frame beta chains. For every CDR3 protein sequence, its rows merge into one entry that carries the most common genes and DNA. This sample holds around 800,000 distinct CDR3 sequences; 32% were observed only once. The ten biggest clones cover about an eighth of the sample. In light of the paper, this sample's treatment or condition label describes: in vitro stimulation with specific CMV peptide epitopes to enrich CMV-specific T cells. Overall study results and their limits: The ex vivo response was dominated by HLA-C-restricted CMV-specific TCR beta clonotypes, which also provided the single most frequent clonotype in two of eight donors. Carriers of CMV infection plus the relevant HLA type were discriminated by the cumulative frequency of public TCR beta family members in the study cohort and in an independent approximately 400-donor cohort.

The CDR3, cysteine through phenylalanine, is 15 amino acids long. The read is trimmed to its CDR3 DNA, 45 bases read in frame from base 1. Cut back by 0 bases and 3 bases, the V and J ends lie 12 bases apart. Via the germline V gene, CDR1 is ENHRY and CDR2 SYGVKD. The sequence was collected from a human donor in good health (CMV status not recorded). Some clones in this sample may be carry-over from other donors' samples. Recombination connected TRBV10-3 to TRBJ2-7, with no confident D gene call. The specimen comprised cultured CD8+ T cells from PBMCs, sampled from culture after CMV antigen stimulation. The CDR3 protein sequence reads: CAISESDPRNYEQYF. The nucleotide sequence reads as follows: TGTGCCATCAGTGAGTCTGATCCCCGGAACTACGAGCAGTACTTC.